The 17 T cell receptor beta chains presented below share a single source sample, sequenced in a study of T cell responses to AZD1222 COVID-19 vaccine. Method: immunoSEQ multiplex PCR; TCRdb's copy keeps in-frame clones and lacks some. This table holds about 79,000 clones, roughly 94% found once. The specimen comprised peripheral blood, sampled on day 0 of MenACWY control vaccination. The receptors originated from an adult in good health.

The chain couples TRBV20-1 to TRBJ1-4; 10 bases are a match to TRBD1. The CDR3 is 11 amino acids. Per the germline V gene, CDR1 is DFQATT and CDR2 is SNEGSKA (reference sequence). V shed 6 bases, J shed 11 bases, and the junction held 3 bases outside the gene matches. The CDR3 spells CSAQDRGKLFF. The CDR3 nucleotides are TGCAGTGCCCAGGACAGGGGGAAACTGTTTTTT.

The chain recombines TRBV7-2 with TRBJ2-2; D is unresolved. V gave up 2 bases and J gave up 7 bases, with 8 bases separating them. Looked up from germline, CDR1 is SGHTA and CDR2 is FQGNSA. This CDR3 contains 13 residues. The CDR3 sequence: CASSLSRLGELFF. The CDR3 DNA reads TGTGCCAGCAGCTTATCCCGTCTCGGGGAGCTGTTTTTT. Filled out from reference TRBV7-2 and TRBJ2-2, the complete variable domain reads GAGVSQSPSNKVTEKGKDVELRCDPISGHTALYWYRQSLGQGLEFLIYFQGNSAPDKSGLPSDRFSAERTGGSVSTLTIQRTQQEDSAVYLCASSLSRLGELFFGEGSRLTVL.

This rearrangement joins TRBV5-1 to TRBJ2-2; D may be TRBD2 (6 bases). CDR1 SGHRS and CDR2 YFSETQ come from the germline V gene. V was trimmed by 0 bases and J by 2 bases, leaving 8 bases between them. The CDR3 is 15 amino acids. The CDR3 reads CASSLAGRNTGELFF. CDR3 nucleotides: TGCGCCAGCAGCTTGGCCGGGAGAAACACCGGGGAGCTGTTTTTT. Full variable domain (outside the CDR3, taken from reference TRBV5-1 and TRBJ2-2): KAGVTQTPRYLIKTRGQQVTLSCSPISGHRSVSWYQQTPGQGLQFLFEYFSETQRNKGNFPGRFSGRQFSNSRSEMNVSTLELGDSALYLCASSLAGRNTGELFFGEGSRLTVL.

This rearrangement joins TRBV19 to TRBJ1-5, with 7 positions matching TRBD1. The V gene's germline CDR1 is LNHDA and CDR2 SQIVND (reference sequence). The ends lost 5 bases at V and 5 bases at J; junction bases unmatched: 6. The CDR3 consists of 14 residues. CDR3 DNA: TGTGCCAGTAGTCTCCAGGGGGGCGATCAGCCCCAGCATTTT. Encoded protein: CASSLQGGDQPQHF. Together with reference TRBV19 and TRBJ1-5, the CDR3 gives the full variable domain: DGGITQSPKYLFRKEGQNVTLSCEQNLNHDAMYWYRQDPGQGLRLIYYSQIVNDFQKGDIAEGYSVSREKKESFPLTVTSAQKNPTAFYLCASSLQGGDQPQHFGDGTRLSIL.

The chain couples TRBV10-3 to TRBJ1-2; D might be TRBD1 (6 bases). The CDR3 has 14 residues. CDR1 is ENHRY, CDR2 SYGVKD, per germline. The ends were cut back, 2 bases at V and 3 bases at J, with 10 bases in the middle. The CDR3 DNA sequence: TGTGCCATCAGTGAGACAGGGAGGGACTATGGCTACACCTTC. It codes for CAISETGRDYGYTF.

The rearrangement links TRBV28 to TRBJ2-7, with 7 bases identical to TRBD1. The CDR3 length is 14 residues. Per the germline V gene, CDR1 is MDHEN and CDR2 is SYDVKM. Unmatched junction bases numbered 4, after V lost 5 bases and J lost 0 bases. CDR3 region: CASSPGGSSYEQYF. The CDR3 DNA reads as TGTGCCAGCAGTCCAGGGGGTAGCTCCTACGAGCAGTACTTC. Full variable domain (rest looked up from reference TRBV28 and TRBJ2-7): DVKVTQSSRYLVKRTGEKVFLECVQDMDHENMFWYRQDPGLGLRLIYFSYDVKMKEKGDIPEGYSVSREKKERFSLILESASTNQTSMYLCASSPGGSSYEQYFGPGTRLTVT.

This chain connects TRBV12-5 to TRBJ2-3; tentative D call: TRBD2 (5 bases). Trimming cost V 1 base and J 3 bases, with 11 bases left between them. The germline V gene has CDR1 LGHNT and CDR2 FRNRAP. The CDR3 consists of 15 residues. CDR3 region: CASGLGTDSTDTQYF. CDR3 DNA sequence: TGTGCTAGTGGTTTGGGGACTGATAGTACAGATACGCAGTATTTT.

The V gene is TRBV11-2, the J gene TRBJ1-4; D not resolved. Trimming pared 4 bases from V and 0 bases from J, leaving 9 bases between. The CDR3 covers 15 residues. Looked up from germline, CDR1 is SGHAT and CDR2 is FQNNGV. The CDR3 bases are TGTGCCAGCAGCTACCGGGTTCCAACTAATGAAAAACTGTTTTTT. Amino acids: CASSYRVPTNEKLFF.

The chain is built from TRBV21-1 and TRBJ1-3; TRBD1 was called by the table and not checked on the DNA. TRBV21-1 is termed a pseudogene. The CDR3 sequence is 14 residues long. The CDR3 sequence: CASGQVLSGNTIYF. CDR3 nucleotide sequence: TGTGCCAGCGGACAGGTCCTCTCTGGAAACACCATATATTTT.

The chain employs TRBV5-8 and TRBJ2-7, with 9 bases fitting TRBD2. The length of the CDR3 is 17 residues. Per germline, CDR1 SGHTS and CDR2 YDEGEE. V lost 2 bases to trimming and J lost 2 bases; unmatched junction nucleotides: 11. The CDR3 sequence: CASSFHLLAGSTYEQYF. The CDR3 DNA follows: TGTGCCAGCAGCTTCCACCTACTAGCGGGTTCCACCTACGAGCAGTACTTC.

The chain carries TRBV23-1 and TRBJ1-6; no definite D call. TRBV23-1 is classed as an ORF, of uncertain function. The CDR3 spans 15 residues. Trimming removed 3 bases from V and 2 bases from J, with 8 bases in between. CDR3 coding DNA: TGCGCCAGCAGTCAGTCCCCCCCCTATAATTCACCCCTCCACTTT. This gives the protein CASSQSPPYNSPLHF.

The rearrangement joins TRBV10-2 to TRBJ1-1; D is uncertain. Trimming took off 0 bases at V and 6 bases at J, with 5 bases between the two ends. The CDR3 consists of 12 residues. Germline assignment: CDR1 WSHSY and CDR2 SAAADI. CDR3: CASSESRAEAFF. CDR3 nucleotides: TGCGCCAGCAGTGAGTCGAGGGCTGAAGCTTTCTTT.

V gene TRBV18 combines with J gene TRBJ1-6; 12 bases map to TRBD1. Germline V gene data show CDR1 as KGHSH and CDR2 as LQKENI. The J segment lost 10 bases and the V segment lost 2 bases, leaving 9 bases of the junction unmatched. The CDR3 is 17 residues long. The CDR3 DNA sequence: TGTGCCAGCTCACCAGGGGGACAGGGGGCAACATGGTCACCCCTCCACTTT. Its protein is CASSPGGQGATWSPLHF.

This chain joins TRBV19 and TRBJ1-2; possibly TRBD1 for D (6 bases). Germline assignment: CDR1 LNHDA and CDR2 SQIVND (reference sequence). V lost 1 base to trimming and J lost 2 bases, with 11 bases between them. There are 15 residues in the CDR3. The CDR3 reads CASSIGAGANYGYTF. DNA for the CDR3: TGTGCCAGTAGTATAGGGGCGGGGGCCAACTATGGCTACACCTTC.

The gene calls are TRBV7-8 and TRBJ2-7; 10 bases align to TRBD2. CDR3 length equals 15 residues. Germline V lookup: CDR1 SGHVS, CDR2 FQNEAQ. Losses at the gene ends were 2 bases for V and 4 bases for J; bases not matched to a gene: 5. CDR3 in amino acids: CASSLYTSGVYEQYF. CDR3 nucleotide sequence: TGTGCCAGCAGCTTATACACTAGCGGGGTGTACGAGCAGTACTTC.

This clone came up once. V and J are TRBV18 and TRBJ2-4; 13 bases fit TRBD2. The CDR3 runs to 15 residues. V was pared by 4 bases and J by 6 bases, with 3 bases of the junction left unmatched. CDR1 is KGHSH and CDR2 is LQKENI in the germline V gene. The CDR3 protein is CASSQGLAGTNIQYF. The CDR3 region has the DNA TGTGCCAGCTCACAGGGACTAGCGGGAACAAACATTCAGTACTTC.

The chain couples TRBV7-2 to TRBJ1-2, with D unclear. This CDR3 spans 16 amino acids. Trimming removed 5 bases from V and 4 bases from J, with 20 bases in between. Looked up from germline, CDR1 is SGHTA and CDR2 is FQGNSA. Here the CDR3 DNA reads TGTGCCAGCAGCCCCAGTTCGGAGATCGGTAGCTATGGCTACACCTTC. Translation: CASSPSSEIGSYGYTF.